This T cell receptor (beta chain) was found in a study of T cell changes during pregnancy in multiple sclerosis. This clone has just a few counts. Profiling relied on immunoSEQ multiplex PCR, and the TCRdb table lists in-frame clones only, not all of them. The table has 45,000 to 65,000 clones, approximately 90% seen once; the top ten hold roughly 3.6%. The V and J ends lost 2 bases and 4 bases respectively, with 6 bases between them. CDR3 length equals 14 residues. Germline V gene data show CDR1 as MRHNA and CDR2 as SNTAGT. The input for sequencing was peripheral blood, taken after pregnancy. The chain couples TRBV6-4 to TRBJ2-6, with D maybe TRBD2 (5 bases). The receptor's source is a female donor in good health, enrolled as a control in a pregnancy study. The DNA for the CDR3 is TGTGCCAGCAGTGACAGGGAGGGGGCCAACGTCCTGACTTTC. Its protein is CASSDREGANVLTF.